Below, one T cell receptor beta chain is given with its context. Its specificity is unknown. Sequencing used immunoSEQ multiplex PCR; TCRdb keeps in-frame clones, though not all of them. Found here are 100,000 or so clones, around 76% of them singletons; the top ten hold 4% to 6%. The germline gives CDR1 GTSNPN, CDR2 SVGIG (reference sequence). CDR3 size: 14 residues. V gave up 2 bases and J gave up 0 bases, with 5 bases separating them. The entry originates in a study of T cell responses to AZD1222 COVID-19 vaccine. The wider study: Recipients boosted at about 4 weeks or about 12 weeks are pooled.

Study-wide results and limits: Recipients of AZD1222 seropositive at baseline numbered only 6 or 7. Most donors were white British and more were female, and clonal diversity was possibly underestimated.

The V and J genes are TRBV30 and TRBJ1-6; D uncertain. The receptor's source is an adult in good health. Source: peripheral blood, taken on day 0 of AZD1222 vaccination. The CDR3 spells CAWSYGSYNSPLHF. CDR3 bases: TGTGCCTGGAGTTACGGCTCCTATAATTCACCCCTCCACTTT. Together with reference TRBV30 and TRBJ1-6, the CDR3 gives the full variable domain: SQTIHQWPATLVQPVGSPLSLECTVEGTSNPNLYWYRQAAGRGLQLLFYSVGIGQISSEVPQNLSASRPQDRQFILSSKKLLLSDSGFYLCAWSYGSYNSPLHFGNGTRLTVT.